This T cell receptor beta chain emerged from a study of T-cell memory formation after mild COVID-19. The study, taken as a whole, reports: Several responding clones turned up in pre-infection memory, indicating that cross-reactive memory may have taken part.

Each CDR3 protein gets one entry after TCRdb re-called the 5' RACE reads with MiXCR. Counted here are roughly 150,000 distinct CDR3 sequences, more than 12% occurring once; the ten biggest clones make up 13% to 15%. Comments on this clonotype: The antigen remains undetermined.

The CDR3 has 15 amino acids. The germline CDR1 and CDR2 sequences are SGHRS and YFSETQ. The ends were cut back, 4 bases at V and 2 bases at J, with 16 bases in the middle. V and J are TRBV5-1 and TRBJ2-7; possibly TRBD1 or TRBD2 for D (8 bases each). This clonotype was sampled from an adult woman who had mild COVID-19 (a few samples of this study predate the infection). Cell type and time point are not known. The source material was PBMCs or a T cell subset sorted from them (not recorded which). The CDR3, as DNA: TGCGCCAGCAGCCCGGGAGGGACAGGACCCTACGAGCAGTACTTC. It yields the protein CASSPGGTGPYEQYF.